This T cell receptor beta chain was documented in a study of T-cell reconstitution after alpha-beta-depleted transplantation in children. The library targeted TCRbeta and was prepared with unique molecular identifiers. TCRdb re-analysed the PCR reads in MiXCR, keeping a single row per CDR3 protein. The sample holds 250,000 to 400,000 distinct CDR3 sequences, approximately 23% seen once. As to this clonotype: Its specificity is not known.

Study conclusions and caveats: As was reported, about two months after transplant, alpha-beta T cells came from several hundred expanded graft clones. The authors attributed T-cell counts and diversity one year after transplant mostly to newly produced T cells. Some patients' high day-60 TCRbeta diversity was traced to surviving recipient T cells and thymic progenitors.

With 6 bases clipped from V and 2 bases from J, the junction kept 8 bases outside the gene matches. This CDR3 is built from 15 residues. The germline V gene encodes CDR1 SGHTA and CDR2 FQGNSA. The chain carries TRBV7-2 and TRBJ2-7; 9 positions agree with TRBD1. This TCR was sampled from a male patient aged 10 to 17 who had a stem cell transplant for acute lymphoblastic leukemia, so the T cells may come from the graft donor. Sample: PBMCs, mostly from graft donor cells, taken 180 days after TCRalphabeta/CD19-depleted stem cell transplant. This CDR3 is CASRFPRDRAYEQYF. The CDR3 nucleotides are TGTGCCAGCAGGTTCCCCCGGGACAGGGCCTACGAGCAGTACTTC.